This TCR beta chain emerged from a study of T cells in Graves' hyperthyroidism and ophthalmopathy. Findings and caveats of the study: Blood samples included most of the expanded thyroid clonotypes exceeding 0.001.

CDR1 and CDR2 from the germline V gene are LNHNV and YYDKDF (reference sequence). The V segment lost 1 base and the J segment 7 bases; nucleotides outside the gene matches: 10. This CDR3 has 17 amino acids. A note on this clonotype: The antigen remains unidentified.

Amplified TCR beta CDR3 regions derived from RNA transcripts. Using the HTBI primer set, a first-round RT-PCR was run on the TCR CDR3. TCRdb re-analysed the multiplex PCR reads in MiXCR, keeping a single row per CDR3 protein. Here the sample spans over 150,000 distinct CDR3 sequences, 15% to 20% being singletons. Patients counted as stable if ophthalmopathy did not develop within 18 months. Diagnosis of hyperthyroidism was new in patients aged 18 to 65, and its duration was under 2 months. PBMCs stemmed from under 11 ml fresh peripheral blood. Sequencing used blood. The clonotype was recovered from a woman aged 45-59 years with Graves' hyperthyroidism. The rearrangement uses TRBV15 and TRBJ1-6; 7 bases are a match to TRBD1. In DNA, the CDR3 is TGTGCCACCAGCAGAGTACCCGGGACAGACAAAAATTCACCCCTCCACTTT. Protein product: CATSRVPGTDKNSPLHF.